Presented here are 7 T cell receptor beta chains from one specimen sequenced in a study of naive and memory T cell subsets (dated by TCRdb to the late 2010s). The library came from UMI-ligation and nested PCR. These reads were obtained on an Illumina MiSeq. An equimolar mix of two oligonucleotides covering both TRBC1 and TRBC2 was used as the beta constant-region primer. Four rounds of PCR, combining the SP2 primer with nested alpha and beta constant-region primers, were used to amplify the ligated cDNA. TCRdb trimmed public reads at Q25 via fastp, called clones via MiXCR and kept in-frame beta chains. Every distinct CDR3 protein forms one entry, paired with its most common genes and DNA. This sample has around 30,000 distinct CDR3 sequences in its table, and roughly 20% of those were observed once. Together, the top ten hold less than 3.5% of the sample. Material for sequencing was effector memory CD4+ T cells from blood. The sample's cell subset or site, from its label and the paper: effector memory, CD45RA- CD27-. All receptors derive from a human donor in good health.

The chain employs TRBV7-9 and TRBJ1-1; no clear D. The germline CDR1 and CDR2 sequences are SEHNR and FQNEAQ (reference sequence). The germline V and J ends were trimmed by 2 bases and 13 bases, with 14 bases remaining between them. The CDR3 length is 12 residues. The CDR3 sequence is CASSLSSGMGFF. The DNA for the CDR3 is TGTGCCAGCAGCTTATCCTCTGGGATGGGTTTCTTT.

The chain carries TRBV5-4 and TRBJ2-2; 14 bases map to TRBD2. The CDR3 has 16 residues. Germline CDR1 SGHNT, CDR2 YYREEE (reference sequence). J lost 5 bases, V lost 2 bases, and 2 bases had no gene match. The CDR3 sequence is CASSLRLAGGTGELFF. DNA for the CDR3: TGTGCCAGCAGCTTACGACTAGCGGGAGGGACCGGGGAGCTGTTTTTT.

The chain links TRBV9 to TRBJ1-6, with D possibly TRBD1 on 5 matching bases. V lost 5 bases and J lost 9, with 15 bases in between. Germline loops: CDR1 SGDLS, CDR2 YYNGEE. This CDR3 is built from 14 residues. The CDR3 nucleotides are TGTGCCAGCAGTGTACGGACGGACACTTCACCCCTCCACTTT. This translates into CASSVRTDTSPLHF.

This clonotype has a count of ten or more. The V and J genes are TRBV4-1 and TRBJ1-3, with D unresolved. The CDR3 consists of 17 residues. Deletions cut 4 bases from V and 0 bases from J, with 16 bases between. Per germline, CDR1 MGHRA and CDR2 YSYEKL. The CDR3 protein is CASSRVGDPDSGNTIYF. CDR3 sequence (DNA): TGCGCCAGCAGCCGAGTCGGTGACCCCGACTCTGGAAACACCATATATTTT.

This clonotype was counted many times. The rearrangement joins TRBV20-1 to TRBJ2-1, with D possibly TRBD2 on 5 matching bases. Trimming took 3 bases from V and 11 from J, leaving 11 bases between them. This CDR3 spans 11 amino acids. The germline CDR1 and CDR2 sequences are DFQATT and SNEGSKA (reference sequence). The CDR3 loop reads CSASNTGKQFF. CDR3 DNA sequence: TGCAGTGCTAGTAATACGGGGAAGCAGTTCTTC.

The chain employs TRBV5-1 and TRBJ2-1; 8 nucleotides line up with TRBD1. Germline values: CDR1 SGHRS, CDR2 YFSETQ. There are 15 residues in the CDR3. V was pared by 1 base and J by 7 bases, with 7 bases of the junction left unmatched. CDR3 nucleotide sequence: TGCGCCAGCAGCTTGTTCCAGGGGGCGGTGAATGAGCAGTTCTTC. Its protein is CASSLFQGAVNEQFF.

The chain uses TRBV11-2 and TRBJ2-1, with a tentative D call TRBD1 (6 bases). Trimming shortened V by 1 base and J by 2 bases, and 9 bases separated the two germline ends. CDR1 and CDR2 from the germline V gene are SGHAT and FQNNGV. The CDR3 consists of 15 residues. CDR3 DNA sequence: TGTGCCAGCAGCTTAGGGACAGCCACCTACAATGAGCAGTTCTTC. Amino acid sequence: CASSLGTATYNEQFF.